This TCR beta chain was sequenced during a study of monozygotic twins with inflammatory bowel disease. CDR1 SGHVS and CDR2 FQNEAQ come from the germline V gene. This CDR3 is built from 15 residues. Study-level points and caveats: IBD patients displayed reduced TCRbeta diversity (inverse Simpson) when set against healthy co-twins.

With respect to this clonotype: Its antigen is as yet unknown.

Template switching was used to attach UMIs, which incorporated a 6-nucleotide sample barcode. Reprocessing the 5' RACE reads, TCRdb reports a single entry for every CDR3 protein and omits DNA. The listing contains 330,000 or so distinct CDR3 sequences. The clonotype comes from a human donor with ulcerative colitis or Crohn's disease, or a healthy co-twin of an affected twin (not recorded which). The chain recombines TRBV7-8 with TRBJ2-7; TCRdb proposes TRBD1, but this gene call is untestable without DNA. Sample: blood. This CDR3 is CASSHGDRVGYEQYF.